The 22 T cell receptor beta chains below were found in one sample sequenced in a study of blood T cell repertoires in COVID-19. TCRdb's copy holds only in-frame clones and misses some; the assay was immunoSEQ multiplex PCR. This sample yields 90,000 to 100,000 clones, of which around nine tenths are seen a single time; approximately 10% belongs to the top ten. The sequenced sample was peripheral blood. These receptors were taken from a man aged 50-59 years with acute or convalescent COVID-19.

The rearrangement joins TRBV2 to TRBJ2-5; 8 positions agree with TRBD2. J gave up 5 bases and V 6 bases, and 11 bases lay outside the gene matches. CDR1 and CDR2 from the germline V gene are SNHLY and FYNNEI. The CDR3 contains 15 residues. The DNA of the CDR3 is TGTGCCAGCAGATCCGGACTAGCCCCCCGGGAGACCCAGTACTTC. It encodes CASRSGLAPRETQYF.

The chain employs TRBV19 and TRBJ2-2; TRBD2 matches at 12 bases. The germline CDR1 and CDR2 sequences are LNHDA and SQIVND (reference sequence). The CDR3 is 14 residues long. V shed 9 bases and J 5 bases; nucleotides not matched to a gene: 4. CDR3 DNA: TGTGCCAGCAGACTAGCGGGAGAAACCGGGGAGCTGTTTTTT. Its protein product is CASRLAGETGELFF.

The CDR3 reads CATSRDRVVGQPQHF. CDR3 sequence (DNA): TGTGCCACCAGCAGAGACAGGGTGGTTGGACAGCCCCAGCATTTT. The chain has TRBV15 and TRBJ1-5; D possibly corresponds to TRBD1 (5 bases). The germline CDR1 and CDR2 sequences are LNHNV and YYDKDF (reference sequence). The CDR3 totals 15 residues. The ends were cut back, 0 bases at V and 7 bases at J, with 13 bases in the middle.

The CDR3 region is CASSPSSGEIVRTEAFF. DNA of the CDR3: TGTGCCAGCTCACCATCTTCGGGGGAAATAGTTAGGACTGAAGCTTTCTTT. V gene TRBV18 combines with J gene TRBJ1-1; weak D call: TRBD1 (5 bases). V was shortened by 2 bases and J by 5 bases, with 21 bases between the two germline ends. This CDR3 spans 17 amino acids. CDR1 and CDR2 (germline): KGHSH, LQKENI.

V is TRBV2 and J is TRBJ2-1, with 12 bases fitting TRBD2. The J segment lost 6 bases and the V segment lost 9 bases, leaving 15 bases of the junction unmatched. This CDR3 region has 17 residues. The V gene's germline CDR1 is SNHLY and CDR2 FYNNEI. CDR3 DNA: TGTGCCAGGGGAGAGAGACTAGCGGGAGTGTTACGCAATGAGCAGTTCTTC. As protein: CARGERLAGVLRNEQFF.

The chain carries TRBV4-1 and TRBJ2-7, with a weak D call TRBD2 (6 bases). Germline CDR1 MGHRA, CDR2 YSYEKL. The CDR3 has 14 amino acids. The V end lost 1 base, the J end lost 2 bases, and 9 bases lay between the germline ends. CDR3 DNA: TGCGCCAGCAGCCAAGTCGGGAGCCCCTACGAGCAGTACTTC. Protein: CASSQVGSPYEQYF.

This chain joins TRBV6-5 and TRBJ1-1; the match to TRBD1 covers 9 bases. Germline V gene data show CDR1 as MNHEY and CDR2 as SVGAGI. The CDR3 is 15 residues long. The junction had 3 bases not matched to a gene; V was cut back by 2 bases and J by 2 bases. The CDR3: CASSYGDRANTEAFF. DNA for the CDR3: TGTGCCAGCAGTTACGGGGACAGGGCTAACACTGAAGCTTTCTTT.

The CDR3 protein is CSVEDNWGVEAEAFF. For the CDR3, the DNA is TGCAGCGTTGAAGATAATTGGGGGGTCGAGGCTGAAGCTTTCTTT. The J gene is TRBJ1-1, the V gene TRBV29-1; a possible D gene is TRBD1 (5 bases). Germline V lookup: CDR1 SQVTM, CDR2 ANQGSEA. This CDR3 is 15 amino acids long. V lost 0 bases, J lost 6 bases, and 17 bases lay in between.

This chain connects TRBV7-8 to TRBJ2-5, with 13 bases identical to TRBD2. Germline values: CDR1 SGHVS, CDR2 FQNEAQ. This CDR3 has 21 amino acids. With V trimmed by 0 bases and J by 1 base, 14 bases remained unmatched. The CDR3 region is CASSLALYLTSGRPIQETQYF. CDR3 in DNA: TGTGCCAGCAGCTTAGCGCTATACTTGACTAGCGGGAGGCCCATCCAAGAGACCCAGTACTTC.

This clone was found once. This chain connects TRBV27 to TRBJ2-4, with TRBD1 as a possible D gene (6 bases). Germline values: CDR1 MNHEY, CDR2 SMNVEV (reference sequence). This CDR3 region has 16 residues. V was pared by 4 bases and J by 0 bases, with 13 bases between. The CDR3 here is CASSSKDSLAKNIQYF. CDR3 DNA sequence: TGTGCCAGCAGTTCAAAGGACAGTTTAGCCAAAAACATTCAGTACTTC.

This clone was recorded only once. J is TRBJ1-1 and V is TRBV19, with no clear D. The V end lost 0 bases, the J end lost 7 bases, and 12 bases lay between the germline ends. Per germline, CDR1 LNHDA and CDR2 SQIVND (reference sequence). The CDR3 runs 14 residues. CDR3 DNA sequence: TGTGCCAGTAGTATAGACGAAAACGGTGTTGAAGCTTTCTTT. As protein: CASSIDENGVEAFF.

This clone was found once. This chain connects TRBV3-1 (or the pseudogene TRBV3-2) to TRBJ2-1, with 9 bases lining up with TRBD2. CDR3 length: 13 amino acids. After removal of 3 bases from V and 9 bases from J, the junction contained 3 bases not matched to a gene. The germline CDR1 and CDR2 sequences are LGHDT and YNNKEL (reference sequence). CDR3 loop: CASSQLSGSEQFF. The CDR3 DNA follows: TGTGCCAGCAGCCAGCTTAGCGGGAGTGAGCAGTTCTTC.

The V call is TRBV18, the J call TRBJ1-2; 10 bases agree with TRBD1. Per germline, CDR1 KGHSH and CDR2 LQKENI. The CDR3 consists of 15 residues. V gave up 4 bases and J gave up 4 bases; unmatched junction bases: 6. As DNA, the CDR3 is TGTGCCAGCTCACATCCCGGGACAGGGGTCTATGGCTACACCTTC. This translates into CASSHPGTGVYGYTF.

This chain uses TRBV5-1 with TRBJ2-7; D possibly corresponds to TRBD1 (5 bases). Germline V CDR1 and CDR2: SGHRS, YFSETQ. This CDR3 has 13 residues. Between the trimmed V and J ends, which lost 4 bases and 2 bases, there was a span of 10 bases. The CDR3 DNA reads TGCGCCAGCAGCCCGACAGAAACCTACGAGCAGTACTTC. Its protein product is CASSPTETYEQYF.

This clone came up once. The chain recombines TRBV13 with TRBJ2-3; TRBD1 is a possible D gene (6 bases). The CDR3 runs to 15 residues. Trimming left V 5 bases short and J 0 bases short, with 12 bases between. CDR1 is PRHDT, CDR2 FYEKMQ, per germline (reference sequence). The CDR3 here is CASSLGQTSTDTQYF. CDR3 sequence (DNA): TGTGCCAGCAGCCTCGGACAGACTAGCACAGATACGCAGTATTTT.

The rearrangement uses TRBV28 and TRBJ2-1; D possibly corresponds to TRBD1 (5 bases). From germline, CDR1 is MDHEN and CDR2 SYDVKM. This CDR3 region has 15 residues. The germline V and J ends were trimmed by 5 bases and 1 base, with 12 bases remaining between them. The CDR3 DNA follows: TGTGCCAGCAGTGGGGCCAGGGAATCCTACAATGAGCAGTTCTTC. It encodes CASSGARESYNEQFF.

The chain has TRBV7-8 and TRBJ1-2, with TRBD1 as a possible D gene (5 bases). The ends were cut back, 4 bases at V and 5 bases at J, with 20 bases in the middle. The CDR3 spans 16 residues. Germline CDR1 is SGHVS and CDR2 is FQNEAQ. The DNA of the CDR3 is TGTGCCAGCAGCTCCGGGTACCCAGGGCTCGTATATGGCTACACCTTC. It is translated as CASSSGYPGLVYGYTF.

The chain is built from TRBV19 and TRBJ2-4, with 15 bases identical to TRBD2. This CDR3 contains 16 residues. J was trimmed by 7 bases and V by 3 bases; bases with no gene match: 4. Per the germline V gene, CDR1 is LNHDA and CDR2 is SQIVND (reference sequence). In DNA form, the CDR3 reads TGTGCCAGTAGTATCGGGACTAGCGGGAGGTCGAACATTCAGTACTTC. Its translation is CASSIGTSGRSNIQYF.

This clone has just a few counts. The J gene is TRBJ2-1, the V gene TRBV6-5; 11 nucleotides align to TRBD2. J lost 5 bases, V lost 4 bases, and 7 bases had no gene match. The germline CDR1 and CDR2 sequences are MNHEY and SVGAGI. The CDR3 spans 16 residues. Written as DNA, the CDR3 is TGTGCCAGCAGTTTACTTCCTAGCGGGAGGAACAATGAGCAGTTCTTC. Amino acids: CASSLLPSGRNNEQFF.

V is TRBV10-1 and J is TRBJ1-1; D gene ambiguous. The CDR3 contains 13 residues. CDR1 WNHNN and CDR2 SYGVQD come from the germline V gene (reference sequence). V was pared by 5 bases and J by 1 base, with 8 bases between. DNA of the CDR3: TGCGCCAGCAGTTTCAACGGGAACACTGAAGCTTTCTTT. The encoded protein is CASSFNGNTEAFF.

The chain combines TRBV7-8 with TRBJ1-5, with 10 bases aligning to TRBD1. This CDR3 is built from 17 residues. The V gene's germline CDR1 is SGHVS and CDR2 FQNEAQ. The ends lost 2 bases at V and 10 bases at J; junction bases unmatched: 14. The CDR3 bases are TGTGCCAGCAGCTTAAAGACCGGGACAGGGGTTTCGAAACCCCAGCATTTT. Protein: CASSLKTGTGVSKPQHF. Drawing the rest from reference TRBV7-8 and TRBJ1-5, the complete variable domain is GAGVSQSPRYKVAKRGQDVALRCDPISGHVSLFWYQQALGQGPEFLTYFQNEAQLDKSGLPSDRFFAERPEGSVSTLKIQRTQQEDSAVYLCASSLKTGTGVSKPQHFGDGTRLSIL.

The V call is TRBV5-1, the J call TRBJ1-6, with 8 bases matching TRBD1. Germline V gene lookup returns CDR1 SGHRS and CDR2 YFSETQ. V was clipped by 6 bases and J by 7 bases; unmatched bases: 9. The CDR3 contains 15 residues. CDR3 loop: CASNPTGEKNSPLHF. The CDR3 DNA sequence: TGCGCCAGCAATCCGACAGGGGAGAAAAATTCACCCCTCCACTTT. Full variable domain (rest looked up from reference TRBV5-1 and TRBJ1-6): KAGVTQTPRYLIKTRGQQVTLSCSPISGHRSVSWYQQTPGQGLQFLFEYFSETQRNKGNFPGRFSGRQFSNSRSEMNVSTLELGDSALYLCASNPTGEKNSPLHFGNGTRLTVT.